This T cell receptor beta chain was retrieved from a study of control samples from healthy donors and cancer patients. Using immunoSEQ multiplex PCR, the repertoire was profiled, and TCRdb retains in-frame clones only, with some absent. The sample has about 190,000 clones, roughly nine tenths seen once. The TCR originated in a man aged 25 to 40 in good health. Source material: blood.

CDR3 loop: CASRMTSSVNEQFF. The CDR3 DNA is TGTGCCAGCAGGATGACTAGCTCGGTCAATGAGCAGTTCTTC. V is TRBV6-6 and J is TRBJ2-1, with 7 bases lining up with TRBD2. J lost 6 bases, V lost 6 bases, and 8 bases had no gene match. Germline lookup yields CDR1 MNHNY and CDR2 SVGAGI (reference sequence). CDR3 length equals 14 residues.